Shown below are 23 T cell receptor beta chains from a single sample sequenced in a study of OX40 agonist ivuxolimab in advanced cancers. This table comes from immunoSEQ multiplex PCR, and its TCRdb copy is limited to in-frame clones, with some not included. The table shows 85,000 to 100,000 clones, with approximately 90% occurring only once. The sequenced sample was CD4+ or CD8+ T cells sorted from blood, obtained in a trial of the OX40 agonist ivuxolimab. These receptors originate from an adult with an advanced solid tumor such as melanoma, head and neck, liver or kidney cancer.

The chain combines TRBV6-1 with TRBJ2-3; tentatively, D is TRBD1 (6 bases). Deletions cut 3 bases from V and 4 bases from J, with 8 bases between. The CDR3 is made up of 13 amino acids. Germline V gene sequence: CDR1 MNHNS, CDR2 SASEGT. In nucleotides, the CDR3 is TGTGCCAGCAGTGAGGGGGCGGCAGATACGCAGTATTTT. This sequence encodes CASSEGAADTQYF.

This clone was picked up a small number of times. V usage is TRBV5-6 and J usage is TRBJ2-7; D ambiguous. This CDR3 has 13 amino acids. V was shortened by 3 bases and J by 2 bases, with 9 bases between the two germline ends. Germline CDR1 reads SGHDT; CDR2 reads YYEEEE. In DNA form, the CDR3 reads TGTGCCAGCAGCTCAGACACAGCCTACGAGCAGTACTTC. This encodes CASSSDTAYEQYF. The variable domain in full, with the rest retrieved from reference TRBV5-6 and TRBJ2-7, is DAGVTQSPTHLIKTRGQQVTLRCSPKSGHDTVSWYQQALGQGPQFIFQYYEEEERQRGNFPDRFSGHQFPNYSSELNVNALLLGDSALYLCASSSDTAYEQYFGPGTRLTVT.

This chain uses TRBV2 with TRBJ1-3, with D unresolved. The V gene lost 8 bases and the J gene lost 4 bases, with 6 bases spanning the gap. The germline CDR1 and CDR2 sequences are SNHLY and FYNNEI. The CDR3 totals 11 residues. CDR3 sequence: CASSGGNTIYF. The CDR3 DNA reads TGTGCCAGCTCGGGGGGAAACACCATATATTTT.

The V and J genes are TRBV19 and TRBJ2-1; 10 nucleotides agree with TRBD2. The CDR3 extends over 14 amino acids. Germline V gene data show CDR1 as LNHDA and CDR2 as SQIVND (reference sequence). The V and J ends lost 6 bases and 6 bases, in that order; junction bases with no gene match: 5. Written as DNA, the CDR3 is TGTGCCAGTAGCCTACTAGCGGGGTCCAATGAGCAGTTCTTC. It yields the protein CASSLLAGSNEQFF.

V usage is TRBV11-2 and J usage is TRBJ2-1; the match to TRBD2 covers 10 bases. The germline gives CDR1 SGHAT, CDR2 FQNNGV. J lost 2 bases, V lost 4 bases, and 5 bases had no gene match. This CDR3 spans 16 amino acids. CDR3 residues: CASSSGTSATYNEQFF. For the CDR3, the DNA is TGTGCCAGCAGCTCCGGGACTAGCGCGACCTACAATGAGCAGTTCTTC.

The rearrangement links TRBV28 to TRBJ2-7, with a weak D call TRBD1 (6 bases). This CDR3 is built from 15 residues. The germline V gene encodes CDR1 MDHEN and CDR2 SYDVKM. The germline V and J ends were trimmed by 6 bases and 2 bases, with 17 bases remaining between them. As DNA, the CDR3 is TGTGCCAGCAGCCCCGGGTATGGACAGACCTACGAGCAGTACTTC. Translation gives CASSPGYGQTYEQYF.

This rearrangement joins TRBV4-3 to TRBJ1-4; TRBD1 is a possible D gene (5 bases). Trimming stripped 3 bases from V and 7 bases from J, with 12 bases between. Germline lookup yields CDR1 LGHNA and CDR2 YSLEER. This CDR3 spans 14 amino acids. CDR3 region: CASSHLDQGEKLFF. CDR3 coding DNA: TGCGCCAGCAGCCACCTCGATCAGGGTGAAAAACTGTTTTTT.

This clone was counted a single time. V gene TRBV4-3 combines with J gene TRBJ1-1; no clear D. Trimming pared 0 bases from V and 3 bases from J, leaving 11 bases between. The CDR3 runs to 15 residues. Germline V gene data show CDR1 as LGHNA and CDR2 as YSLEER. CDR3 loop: CASSQDRLAYTEAFF. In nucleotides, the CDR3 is TGCGCCAGCAGCCAAGACCGACTTGCTTACACTGAAGCTTTCTTT.

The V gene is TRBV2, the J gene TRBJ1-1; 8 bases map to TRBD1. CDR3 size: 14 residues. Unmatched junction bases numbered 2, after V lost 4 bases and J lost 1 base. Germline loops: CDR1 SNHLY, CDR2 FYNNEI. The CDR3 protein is CASSVGQGNTEAFF. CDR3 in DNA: TGTGCCAGCAGTGTAGGACAGGGGAACACTGAAGCTTTCTTT.

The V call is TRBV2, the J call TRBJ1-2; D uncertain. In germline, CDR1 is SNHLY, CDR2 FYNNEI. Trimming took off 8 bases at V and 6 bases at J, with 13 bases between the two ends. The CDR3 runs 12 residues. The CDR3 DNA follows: TGTGCCAGCGTTAGGGATCTCAATGGCTACACCTTC. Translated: CASVRDLNGYTF.

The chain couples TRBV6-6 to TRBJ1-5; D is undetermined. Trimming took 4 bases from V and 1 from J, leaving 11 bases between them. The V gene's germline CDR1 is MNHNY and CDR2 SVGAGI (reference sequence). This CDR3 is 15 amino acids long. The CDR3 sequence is CASSSGDWSNQPQHF. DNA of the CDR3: TGTGCCAGCAGTTCCGGGGATTGGAGCAATCAGCCCCAGCATTTT.

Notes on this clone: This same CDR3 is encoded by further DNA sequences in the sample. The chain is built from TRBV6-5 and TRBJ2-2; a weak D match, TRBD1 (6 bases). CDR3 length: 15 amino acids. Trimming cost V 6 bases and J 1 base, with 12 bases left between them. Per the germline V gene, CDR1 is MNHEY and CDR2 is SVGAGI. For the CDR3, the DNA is TGTGCCAGCAGACCTCCGGGACAGAACACCGGGGAGCTGTTTTTT. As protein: CASRPPGQNTGELFF.

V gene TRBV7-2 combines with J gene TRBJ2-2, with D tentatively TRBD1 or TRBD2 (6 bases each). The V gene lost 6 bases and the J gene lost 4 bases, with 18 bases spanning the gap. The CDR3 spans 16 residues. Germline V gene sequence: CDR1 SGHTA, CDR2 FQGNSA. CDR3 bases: TGTGCCAGCAGAACTAACCCCGGGGGCGTCACCGGGGAGCTGTTTTTT. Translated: CASRTNPGGVTGELFF. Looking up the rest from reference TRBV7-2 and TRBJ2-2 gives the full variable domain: GAGVSQSPSNKVTEKGKDVELRCDPISGHTALYWYRQSLGQGLEFLIYFQGNSAPDKSGLPSDRFSAERTGGSVSTLTIQRTQQEDSAVYLCASRTNPGGVTGELFFGEGSRLTVL.

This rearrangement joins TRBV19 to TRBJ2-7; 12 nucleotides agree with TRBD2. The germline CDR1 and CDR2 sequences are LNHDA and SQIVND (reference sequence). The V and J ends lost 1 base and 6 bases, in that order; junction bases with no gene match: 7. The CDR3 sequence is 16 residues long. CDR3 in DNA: TGTGCCAGTAGTATAGGACTAGCGGGGGCCGATGTCGAGCAGTACTTC. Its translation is CASSIGLAGADVEQYF.

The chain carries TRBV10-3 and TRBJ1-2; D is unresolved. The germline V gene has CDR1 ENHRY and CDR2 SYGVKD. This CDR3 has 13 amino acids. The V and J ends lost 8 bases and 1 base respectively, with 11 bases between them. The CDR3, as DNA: TGTGCCATCCGCTTGATGAATAACTATGGCTACACCTTC. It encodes CAIRLMNNYGYTF.

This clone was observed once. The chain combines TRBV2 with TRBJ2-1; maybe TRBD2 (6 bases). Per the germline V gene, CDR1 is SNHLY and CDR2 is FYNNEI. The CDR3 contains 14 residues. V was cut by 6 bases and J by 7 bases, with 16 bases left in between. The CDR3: CASSGFGGKNEQFF. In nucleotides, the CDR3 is TGTGCCAGCAGCGGATTCGGGGGTAAGAATGAGCAGTTCTTC. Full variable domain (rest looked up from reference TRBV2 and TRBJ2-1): EPEVTQTPSHQVTQMGQEVILRCVPISNHLYFYWYRQILGQKVEFLVSFYNNEISEKSEIFDDQFSVERPDGSNFTLKIRSTKLEDSAMYFCASSGFGGKNEQFFGPGTRLTVL.

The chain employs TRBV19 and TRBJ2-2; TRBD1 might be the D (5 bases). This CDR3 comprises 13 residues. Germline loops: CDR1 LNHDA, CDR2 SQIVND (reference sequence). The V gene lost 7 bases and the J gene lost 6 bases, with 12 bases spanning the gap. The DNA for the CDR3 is TGTGCCAGTACCGTTCTAGGGGCCGGGGAGCTGTTTTTT. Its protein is CASTVLGAGELFF.

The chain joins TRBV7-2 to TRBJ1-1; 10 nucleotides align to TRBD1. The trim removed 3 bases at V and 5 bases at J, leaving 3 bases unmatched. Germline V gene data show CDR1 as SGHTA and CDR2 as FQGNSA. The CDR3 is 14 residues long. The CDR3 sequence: CASSFSDRGTEAFF. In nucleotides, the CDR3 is TGTGCCAGCAGCTTCTCGGACAGGGGGACTGAAGCTTTCTTT.

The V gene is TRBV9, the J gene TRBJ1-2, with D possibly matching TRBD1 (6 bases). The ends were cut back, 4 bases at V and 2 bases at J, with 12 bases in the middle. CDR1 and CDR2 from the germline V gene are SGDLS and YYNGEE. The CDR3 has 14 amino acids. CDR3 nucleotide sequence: TGTGCCAGCAGCACCCCCGGACAGAACTATGGCTACACCTTC. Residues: CASSTPGQNYGYTF.

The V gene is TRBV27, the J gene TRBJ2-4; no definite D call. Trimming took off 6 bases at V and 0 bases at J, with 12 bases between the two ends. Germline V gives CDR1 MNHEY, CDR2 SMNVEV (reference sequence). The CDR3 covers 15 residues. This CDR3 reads CASSPQGVAKNIQYF. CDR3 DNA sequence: TGTGCCAGCAGCCCCCAAGGAGTAGCCAAAAACATTCAGTACTTC.

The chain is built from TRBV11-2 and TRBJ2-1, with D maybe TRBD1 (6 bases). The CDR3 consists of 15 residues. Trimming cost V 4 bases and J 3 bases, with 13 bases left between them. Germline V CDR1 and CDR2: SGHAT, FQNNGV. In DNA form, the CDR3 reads TGTGCCAGCAGCTCGCAGGGGATGGGCTACAATGAGCAGTTCTTC. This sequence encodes CASSSQGMGYNEQFF.

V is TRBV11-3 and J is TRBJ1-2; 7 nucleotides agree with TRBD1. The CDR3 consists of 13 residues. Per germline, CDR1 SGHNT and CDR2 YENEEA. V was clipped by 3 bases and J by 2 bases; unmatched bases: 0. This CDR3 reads CASSLDRNYGYTF. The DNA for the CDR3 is TGTGCCAGCAGCTTGGACAGGAACTATGGCTACACCTTC.

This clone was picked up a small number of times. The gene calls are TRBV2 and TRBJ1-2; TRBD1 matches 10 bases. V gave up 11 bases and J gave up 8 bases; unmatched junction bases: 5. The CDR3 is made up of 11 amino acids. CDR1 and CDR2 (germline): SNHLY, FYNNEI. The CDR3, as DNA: TGTGCCGGAGGACAGGGGGGAGGCTACACCTTC. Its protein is CAGGQGGGYTF. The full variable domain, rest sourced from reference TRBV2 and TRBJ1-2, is EPEVTQTPSHQVTQMGQEVILRCVPISNHLYFYWYRQILGQKVEFLVSFYNNEISEKSEIFDDQFSVERPDGSNFTLKIRSTKLEDSAMYFCAGGQGGGYTFGSGTRLTVV.